The 15 T cell receptor beta chains listed next were all sequenced from one sample in a study of chemoradiotherapy in HPV16-positive cancers. Measured with immunoSEQ multiplex PCR; TCRdb has only the in-frame clones, and not every one. The top ten hold around 20% of the sample, which has roughly 28,000 clones, roughly nine tenths seen once. Sequences were derived from blood, sampled from a patient who underwent chemoradiotherapy. These receptor sequences come from a human donor with HPV-associated anogenital cancer.

This chain links TRBV6-5 with TRBJ2-1; no definite D call. Germline CDR1 is MNHEY and CDR2 is SVGAGI. Trimming pared 2 bases from V and 7 bases from J, leaving 9 bases between. The CDR3 is 13 residues long. This CDR3 reads CASSYNLQNEQFF. CDR3 DNA sequence: TGTGCCAGCAGTTACAACTTACAAAATGAGCAGTTCTTC.

The chain combines TRBV5-1 with TRBJ2-1; 7 bases line up with TRBD2. The V gene end was trimmed by 0 bases and the J gene end by 3 bases; junction bases not matched to a gene: 9. This CDR3 region has 17 residues. Germline-derived CDR1 and CDR2 are SGHRS and YFSETQ. The CDR3 nucleotides are TGCGCCAGCAGCTTGGGGGCTAGCGGACGCTACTACAATGAGCAGTTCTTC. Translating it yields CASSLGASGRYYNEQFF. The whole variable domain, filled in from reference TRBV5-1 and TRBJ2-1, reads KAGVTQTPRYLIKTRGQQVTLSCSPISGHRSVSWYQQTPGQGLQFLFEYFSETQRNKGNFPGRFSGRQFSNSRSEMNVSTLELGDSALYLCASSLGASGRYYNEQFFGPGTRLTVL.

This clone was found a few times. The chain uses TRBV29-1 and TRBJ2-5; D is perhaps TRBD2 (6 bases). Trimming removed 5 bases from V and 2 bases from J, with 24 bases in between. Germline values: CDR1 SQVTM, CDR2 ANQGSEA. The CDR3 loop spans 17 amino acids. CDR3 DNA sequence: TGCAGCGTTACCCATATTATCGCCGGGACTCCACAAGAGACCCAGTACTTC. This encodes CSVTHIIAGTPQETQYF. Based on the CDR3 plus reference TRBV29-1 and TRBJ2-5, the full variable domain is SAVISQKPSRDICQRGTSLTIQCQVDSQVTMMFWYRQQPGQSLTLIATANQGSEATYESGFVIDKFPISRPNLTFSTLTVSNMSPEDSSIYLCSVTHIIAGTPQETQYFGPGTRLLVL.

The chain has TRBV28 and TRBJ2-1; D is possibly TRBD2 (5 bases). The V end was cut by 6 bases, the J end by 8 bases, with 17 bases between. This CDR3 has 14 amino acids. Germline CDR1 is MDHEN and CDR2 is SYDVKM. Here the CDR3 reads CASSQHTSRDEQFF. The CDR3 bases are TGTGCCAGCAGCCAACACACCTCGCGGGATGAGCAGTTCTTC. The complete variable domain, with remaining parts taken from reference TRBV28 and TRBJ2-1, reads DVKVTQSSRYLVKRTGEKVFLECVQDMDHENMFWYRQDPGLGLRLIYFSYDVKMKEKGDIPEGYSVSREKKERFSLILESASTNQTSMYLCASSQHTSRDEQFFGPGTRLTVL.

By proportion, this clone is medium-sized (0.01 to 0.1%). The chain combines TRBV19 with TRBJ2-3, with 7 bases aligning to TRBD2. V shed 3 bases and J 2 bases; nucleotides not matched to a gene: 5. Germline CDR1 LNHDA, CDR2 SQIVND (reference sequence). The CDR3 sequence is 15 residues long. Written as DNA, the CDR3 is TGTGCCAGTAGTATTTCCAGCGGGAACACAGATACGCAGTATTTT. Amino acids: CASSISSGNTDTQYF.

V gene TRBV28 combines with J gene TRBJ1-2; D possibly corresponds to TRBD1 (5 bases). V was clipped by 4 bases and J by 8 bases, with 11 bases between them. Germline lookup yields CDR1 MDHEN and CDR2 SYDVKM. There are 12 residues in the CDR3. The CDR3 coding sequence is TGTGCCAGCAGTTCCCAGGGTTGGGGCTACACCTTC. This codes for CASSSQGWGYTF.

This clone showed up just once. The chain uses TRBV7-2 and TRBJ2-2; no clear D. The CDR3 totals 15 residues. Trimming removed 2 bases from V and 5 bases from J, with 12 bases in between. Germline V CDR1 and CDR2: SGHTA, FQGNSA. The CDR3 protein is CASSLYGRKTGELFF. DNA of the CDR3: TGTGCCAGCAGCTTATACGGGCGGAAAACCGGGGAGCTGTTTTTT.

This chain joins TRBV15 and TRBJ1-3; 9 bases map to TRBD1. In germline, CDR1 is LNHNV, CDR2 YYDKDF (reference sequence). The trim removed 4 bases at V and 4 bases at J, leaving 8 bases unmatched. This CDR3 is built from 16 residues. The CDR3 sequence is CATSTHNRGPGNTIYF. CDR3 coding DNA: TGTGCCACCAGCACCCATAACAGGGGGCCGGGAAACACCATATATTTT. Combining the CDR3 with reference TRBV15 and TRBJ1-3 gives the whole variable domain DAMVIQNPRYQVTQFGKPVTLSCSQTLNHNVMYWYQQKSSQAPKLLFHYYDKDFNNEADTPDNFQSRRPNTSFCFLDIRSPGLGDTAMYLCATSTHNRGPGNTIYFGEGSWLTVV.

The chain employs TRBV7-9 and TRBJ2-7, with D unclear. Trimming shortened V by 1 base and J by 3 bases, and 7 bases separated the two germline ends. The CDR3 is made up of 13 amino acids. Germline V CDR1 and CDR2: SEHNR, FQNEAQ (reference sequence). CDR3 coding DNA: TGTGCCAGCAGCTTAGAGATTAGCTACGAGCAGTACTTC. It yields the protein CASSLEISYEQYF.

The chain uses TRBV2 and TRBJ1-6, with D maybe TRBD1 (6 bases). The CDR3 is 14 residues long. V dropped 6 bases and J dropped 7 bases, with 13 bases sitting between them. Germline V gene lookup returns CDR1 SNHLY and CDR2 FYNNEI. The DNA of the CDR3 is TGTGCCAGCAGAATCCAGGGGTCGAATTCACCCCTCCACTTT. Translating gives CASRIQGSNSPLHF.

The chain links TRBV11-2 to TRBJ2-3; TRBD2 matches at 10 bases. V shed 5 bases and J 2 bases; nucleotides not matched to a gene: 10. Germline assignment: CDR1 SGHAT and CDR2 FQNNGV. CDR3 length: 17 residues. Here the CDR3 reads CASSHGSGGRNTDTQYF. Written as DNA, the CDR3 is TGTGCCAGCAGCCACGGTAGCGGGGGGAGAAACACAGATACGCAGTATTTT.

This clone was observed a few times. The V and J genes are TRBV29-1 and TRBJ2-1; the match to TRBD1 covers 8 bases. The length of the CDR3 is 14 residues. Germline assignment: CDR1 SQVTM and CDR2 ANQGSEA. The junction had 9 bases not matched to a gene; V was cut back by 4 bases and J by 7 bases. CDR3 in amino acids: CSVVGWTGSNEQFF. CDR3 in DNA: TGCAGCGTTGTCGGTTGGACAGGGAGTAATGAGCAGTTCTTC.

The rearrangement links TRBV6-6 to TRBJ2-3, with no clear D. V was trimmed by 2 bases and J by 2 bases, leaving 2 bases between them. The CDR3 covers 12 residues. Germline V CDR1 and CDR2: MNHNY, SVGAGI (reference sequence). The CDR3 here is CASSYNTDTQYF. The CDR3 DNA sequence: TGTGCCAGCAGTTACAACACAGATACGCAGTATTTT.

The V and J genes are TRBV30 and TRBJ2-3; D assignment may be TRBD1 or TRBD2 (5 bases each). The CDR3 runs 13 residues. CDR1 is GTSNPN and CDR2 is SVGIG in the germline V gene (reference sequence). V shed 5 bases and J shed 0 bases, with 9 bases lying between them. CDR3 DNA sequence: TGTGCCTGGCAGAGGGACAGCACAGATACGCAGTATTTT. It yields the protein CAWQRDSTDTQYF.

The J gene is TRBJ2-7, the V gene TRBV7-9; perhaps TRBD2 as D (6 bases). Germline V gene sequence: CDR1 SEHNR, CDR2 FQNEAQ (reference sequence). Trimming took 7 bases from V and 6 from J, leaving 13 bases between them. The CDR3 loop spans 12 amino acids. CDR3 sequence: CASNFLGGEQYF. In DNA, the CDR3 is TGTGCCAGCAACTTTCTCGGGGGCGAGCAGTACTTC.